A single sample is the source of the 21 T cell receptor beta chains below, sequenced in a study of T cell responses to AZD1222 COVID-19 vaccine. This table comes from immunoSEQ multiplex PCR, and its TCRdb copy is limited to in-frame clones, with some not included. Seen here are more than 85,000 clones, roughly 90% observed once, and the top ten hold about 2.5%. Sequencing used peripheral blood, obtained on day 0 of AZD1222 vaccination. The source is an adult in good health.

The table lists this clone with a count of one. In nucleotides, the CDR3 is TGTGCCAGTAGTATACGACAGGCCGCCCCGGAAGCTTTCTTT. It yields the protein CASSIRQAAPEAFF. The rearrangement joins TRBV19 to TRBJ1-1; TRBD1 might be the D (6 bases). Trimming took off 2 bases at V and 8 bases at J, with 15 bases between the two ends. CDR3 size: 14 residues. In germline, CDR1 is LNHDA, CDR2 SQIVND (reference sequence). Full variable domain (outside the CDR3, taken from reference TRBV19 and TRBJ1-1): DGGITQSPKYLFRKEGQNVTLSCEQNLNHDAMYWYRQDPGQGLRLIYYSQIVNDFQKGDIAEGYSVSREKKESFPLTVTSAQKNPTAFYLCASSIRQAAPEAFFGQGTRLTVV.

This clone was observed a single time. V usage is TRBV5-6 and J usage is TRBJ1-2; 7 nucleotides match TRBD1. Per germline, CDR1 SGHDT and CDR2 YYEEEE. The CDR3 consists of 15 residues. V lost 4 bases, J lost 3 bases, and 9 bases stayed unmatched. The CDR3: CASSGTGEVDYGYTF. Written as DNA, the CDR3 is TGTGCCAGCAGCGGAACAGGGGAAGTAGACTATGGCTACACCTTC.

This chain uses TRBV6-5 with TRBJ1-4; 8 positions match TRBD1. CDR3 length equals 15 residues. The V and J ends lost 4 bases and 4 bases, in that order; junction bases with no gene match: 5. Looked up from germline, CDR1 is MNHEY and CDR2 is SVGAGI. CDR3 bases: TGTGCCAGCAGTTTCGGACAGGGCCATAATGAAAAACTGTTTTTT. Translated: CASSFGQGHNEKLFF.

This clone came up a few times. This chain joins TRBV2 and TRBJ1-2; TRBD1 aligns across 9 bases. This CDR3 region has 15 residues. CDR1 SNHLY and CDR2 FYNNEI come from the germline V gene. V was pared by 6 bases and J by 4 bases, with 9 bases of the junction left unmatched. CDR3 protein: CASRVPGQGSYGYTF. CDR3 nucleotides: TGTGCCAGCAGAGTCCCGGGACAGGGAAGCTATGGCTACACCTTC.

The rearrangement joins TRBV12-3 or TRBV12-4 to TRBJ1-1, with D possibly TRBD1 on 5 matching bases. Trimming cost V 4 bases and J 5 bases, with 8 bases left between them. This CDR3 has 12 residues. The CDR3 protein is CASSWGETEAFF. The CDR3 DNA sequence: TGTGCCAGCAGTTGGGGGGAAACTGAAGCTTTCTTT.

Here the CDR3 DNA reads TGTGCCAGTAGTACTTGGACAGGTGATAACTATGGCTACACCTTC. This codes for CASSTWTGDNYGYTF. The chain uses TRBV19 and TRBJ1-2, with TRBD1 matching 7 bases. This CDR3 has 15 residues. The V gene's germline CDR1 is LNHDA and CDR2 SQIVND (reference sequence). J lost 1 base, V lost 4 bases, and 6 bases had no gene match.

The J gene is TRBJ2-1, the V gene TRBV4-3; D unclear. Germline V CDR1 and CDR2: LGHNA, YSLEER. The CDR3 loop spans 14 amino acids. Trimming left V 1 base short and J 7 bases short, with 11 bases between. This CDR3 is CASSQGISRNEQFF. The CDR3 nucleotides are TGCGCCAGCAGCCAAGGAATTAGCCGGAATGAGCAGTTCTTC.

The V call is TRBV24-1, the J call TRBJ2-1, with D tentatively TRBD1 (5 bases). The CDR3 is made up of 14 amino acids. Germline lookup yields CDR1 KGHDR and CDR2 SFDVKD. Trimming cost V 9 bases and J 6 bases, with 17 bases left between them. As DNA, the CDR3 is TGTGCCACCGCCTCAGGGCCAGACTCCAATGAGCAGTTCTTC. Protein product: CATASGPDSNEQFF.

With regard to this clone: The sample holds other DNA sequences that translate to the same CDR3. The chain employs TRBV11-2 and TRBJ1-2; possibly TRBD1 for D (5 bases). The V and J ends lost 0 bases and 2 bases respectively, with 10 bases between them. Germline CDR1 SGHAT, CDR2 FQNNGV. The CDR3 consists of 15 residues. The CDR3 DNA sequence: TGTGCCAGCAGCTTAGATCCATCAGGGAACTATGGCTACACCTTC. This translates into CASSLDPSGNYGYTF.

The J gene is TRBJ1-6, the V gene TRBV3-1 (or the pseudogene TRBV3-2); no clear D. The CDR3 sequence is 13 residues long. Trimming shortened V by 3 bases and J by 9 bases, and 9 bases separated the two germline ends. CDR1 is LGHDT, CDR2 YNNKEL, per germline (reference sequence). CDR3 nucleotides: TGTGCCAGCAGCCAGTCCAAAAGTTCACCCCTCCACTTT. Its protein is CASSQSKSSPLHF.

This rearrangement joins TRBV7-9 to TRBJ2-7, with a weak D call TRBD1 (6 bases). This CDR3 contains 14 residues. Trimming took off 3 bases at V and 2 bases at J, with 11 bases between the two ends. The germline gives CDR1 SEHNR, CDR2 FQNEAQ (reference sequence). CDR3 residues: CASSFLDSAYEQYF. DNA for the CDR3: TGTGCCAGCAGCTTCCTGGACAGCGCCTACGAGCAGTACTTC.

The chain carries TRBV24-1 and TRBJ2-3; D is tentatively TRBD1 or TRBD2 (5 bases each). There are 15 residues in the CDR3. Per the germline V gene, CDR1 is KGHDR and CDR2 is SFDVKD. V was clipped by 9 bases and J by 0 bases, with 15 bases between them. The CDR3 here is CATAPGAASTDTQYF. DNA for the CDR3: TGTGCCACCGCGCCCGGGGCGGCTAGCACAGATACGCAGTATTTT.

V usage is TRBV24-1 and J usage is TRBJ2-2, with TRBD2 as a possible D gene (6 bases). Germline-derived CDR1 and CDR2 are KGHDR and SFDVKD. V was pared by 5 bases and J by 6 bases, with 15 bases between. The CDR3 loop spans 15 amino acids. This chain's CDR3 is CATSGGGSSPGELFF. The CDR3 DNA is TGTGCCACCAGTGGTGGAGGGTCGTCCCCCGGGGAGCTGTTTTTT.

This clone was seen a single time. The V and J genes are TRBV10-3 and TRBJ2-7; D gene ambiguous. The germline V gene has CDR1 ENHRY and CDR2 SYGVKD. The V end was cut by 0 bases, the J end by 6 bases, with 9 bases between. The length of the CDR3 is 13 residues. The chain's CDR3 is CAISESNGSEQYF. CDR3 sequence (DNA): TGTGCCATCAGTGAGTCCAACGGGTCCGAGCAGTACTTC.

The chain joins TRBV6-5 to TRBJ1-5; 10 nucleotides match TRBD1. Trimming took 6 bases from V and 7 from J; bases not matched to a gene: 6. Per germline, CDR1 MNHEY and CDR2 SVGAGI. The CDR3 has 14 residues. DNA for the CDR3: TGTGCCAGCAGCTCGGGACAGGGGAACCAGCCCCAGCATTTT. Translation: CASSSGQGNQPQHF.

The sample holds one count of this clone. The chain is built from TRBV28 and TRBJ1-3; 9 nucleotides agree with TRBD1. The CDR3 runs to 16 residues. Germline loops: CDR1 MDHEN, CDR2 SYDVKM. The junction had 10 bases not matched to a gene; V was cut back by 6 bases and J by 4 bases. The CDR3 sequence: CASRATDRGRGNTIYF. The CDR3 nucleotides are TGTGCCAGCAGGGCAACCGACAGGGGGAGAGGAAACACCATATATTTT. The full variable domain, rest sourced from reference TRBV28 and TRBJ1-3, is DVKVTQSSRYLVKRTGEKVFLECVQDMDHENMFWYRQDPGLGLRLIYFSYDVKMKEKGDIPEGYSVSREKKERFSLILESASTNQTSMYLCASRATDRGRGNTIYFGEGSWLTVV.

The gene calls are TRBV7-2 and TRBJ1-3; D remains ambiguous. Germline V gives CDR1 SGHTA, CDR2 FQGNSA. V gave up 5 bases and J gave up 4 bases, with 15 bases separating them. The CDR3 is 15 amino acids. CDR3 nucleotide sequence: TGTGCCAGCAGCCCGGGCAGCGGCTTCGGAAACACCATATATTTT. This encodes CASSPGSGFGNTIYF.

This chain connects TRBV6-1 to TRBJ2-2; D is unresolved. The CDR3 runs to 14 residues. V shed 2 bases and J shed 3 bases, with 7 bases lying between them. CDR1 MNHNS and CDR2 SASEGT come from the germline V gene. The chain's CDR3 is CASSEMWDTGELFF. The CDR3 region has the DNA TGTGCCAGCAGTGAAATGTGGGACACCGGGGAGCTGTTTTTT.

The V gene is TRBV7-8, the J gene TRBJ2-5; no definite D call. The CDR3 length is 14 residues. Trimming removed 4 bases from V and 4 bases from J, with 13 bases in between. CDR1 is SGHVS and CDR2 is FQNEAQ in the germline V gene. The CDR3 protein is CASSYGLGAETQYF. In nucleotides, the CDR3 is TGTGCCAGCAGCTACGGCTTAGGAGCAGAGACCCAGTACTTC.

This chain uses TRBV29-1 with TRBJ1-5; D gene unclear. The CDR3 is 13 residues long. CDR1 is SQVTM and CDR2 is ANQGSEA in the germline V gene. The ends were cut back, 4 bases at V and 0 bases at J, with 7 bases in the middle. The CDR3 bases are TGCAGCGTTGCACGGAATAGCAATCAGCCCCAGCATTTT. It translates to CSVARNSNQPQHF.

V gene TRBV6-2 or TRBV6-3 combines with J gene TRBJ2-1, with D perhaps assigned TRBD1 or TRBD2 (6 bases each). From germline, CDR1 is MNHEY and CDR2 SVGEGT. The length of the CDR3 is 14 residues. Trimming removed 6 bases from V and 12 bases from J, with 21 bases in between. This CDR3 is CASSTTLGGSGQFF. In DNA form, the CDR3 reads TGTGCCAGCAGCACGACCCTAGGGGGGTCCGGGCAGTTCTTC.